This T cell receptor beta chain is from a study of blood T cell repertoires in COVID-19. Study as a whole: Nucleic acid was either cDNA or gDNA, and it came from T cells, B-cell-depleted T cells, or PBMCs.

Libraries were prepared by immunoSEQ multiplex PCR; TCRdb keeps only in-frame clonotypes and omits some of them. The sample lists approximately 92,000 clones, around three quarters seen once, with about 8.1% in the top ten. Input material: peripheral blood. The receptor comes from a man in his forties or fifties who had recovered from COVID-19.

CDR3 amino acids: CASSTVGGRYGYTF. The CDR3 DNA sequence: TGTGCCAGCTCTACGGTCGGAGGGCGCTATGGCTACACCTTC. V and J are TRBV2 and TRBJ1-2; D uncertain. Per the germline V gene, CDR1 is SNHLY and CDR2 is FYNNEI. The length of the CDR3 is 14 residues. Trimming took 8 bases from V and 4 from J, leaving 17 bases between them. The full variable domain, in which reference TRBV2 and TRBJ1-2 provide the parts outside the CDR3, is EPEVTQTPSHQVTQMGQEVILRCVPISNHLYFYWYRQILGQKVEFLVSFYNNEISEKSEIFDDQFSVERPDGSNFTLKIRSTKLEDSAMYFCASSTVGGRYGYTFGSGTRLTVV.